These T cell receptor beta chains were read from a single sample in a study of T cells in Graves' hyperthyroidism and ophthalmopathy. TCRdb ran MiXCR on the multiplex PCR reads and lists one entry per CDR3 protein. The table has about 300,000 distinct CDR3 sequences, about 25% seen once. The sequenced sample was blood. These receptors all come from a man aged 35 to 55 with Graves' hyperthyroidism that later progressed to Graves' ophthalmopathy. Each CDR3 is given without its conserved first and last residue. Clone size is stated in some rows and not others, as once, few, many or a class when expanded.

ASTGGVREQY,NA,TRBJ2-7,TRBV28
SVEENYRTTKQY,many,TRBJ2-7,TRBV29-1
ASSLRTSGIQETQY,many,TRBJ2-5,TRBV7-8
ASSYRGVGELF,many,TRBJ2-2,TRBV6-5
ASSQGLSGETQY,once,TRBJ2-5,TRBV28
ASRRDSQETQY,many,TRBJ2-5,TRBV11-3
ASSVGTVWGYT,many,TRBJ1-2,TRBV9
SASLNSGTRSNQPQH,many,TRBJ1-5,TRBV20-1
ASSLAGDVETQY,many,TRBJ2-5,TRBV19
ASSLRERPYEQY,NA,TRBJ2-7,TRBV7-8
ASSLGPSTGTSKCEQY,many,TRBJ2-7,TRBV5-1